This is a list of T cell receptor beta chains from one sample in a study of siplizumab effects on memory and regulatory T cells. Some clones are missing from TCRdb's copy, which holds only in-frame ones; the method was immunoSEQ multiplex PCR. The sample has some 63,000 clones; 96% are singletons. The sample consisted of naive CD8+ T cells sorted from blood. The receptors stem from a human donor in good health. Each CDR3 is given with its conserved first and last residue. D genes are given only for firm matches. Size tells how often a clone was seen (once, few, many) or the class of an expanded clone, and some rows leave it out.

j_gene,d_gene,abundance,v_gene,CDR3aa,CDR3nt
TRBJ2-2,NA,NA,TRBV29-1,CSVQDLLTGELFF,TGCAGCGTTCAAGACCTCCTCACCGGGGAGCTGTTTTTT
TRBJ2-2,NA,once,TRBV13,CASSFKGTGELFF,TGTGCCAGCAGCTTCAAGGGGACCGGGGAGCTGTTTTTT
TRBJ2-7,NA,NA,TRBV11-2,CASSFTRYEQYF,TGTGCCAGCAGCTTTACCCGCTACGAGCAGTACTTC
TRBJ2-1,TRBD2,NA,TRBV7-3,CASSSLAGEYNEQFF,TGTGCCAGCAGCTCCCTAGCGGGGGAATACAATGAGCAGTTCTTC
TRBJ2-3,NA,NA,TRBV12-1,CASSPTRYQAGGTDTQYF,TGTGCCAGCAGCCCGACGCGCTACCAAGCGGGGGGCACAGATACGCAGTATTTT
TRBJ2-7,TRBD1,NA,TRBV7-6,CASSPGTGTYEQYF,TGTGCCAGCAGCCCCGGGACAGGGACCTACGAGCAGTACTTC
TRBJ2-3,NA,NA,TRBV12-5,CASGRGTTSTDTQYF,TGTGCTAGTGGCCGGGGAACAACTAGCACAGATACGCAGTATTTT
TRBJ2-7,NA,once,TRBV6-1,CASSEAHGSYEQYF,TGTGCCAGCAGTGAAGCGCACGGATCCTACGAGCAGTACTTC
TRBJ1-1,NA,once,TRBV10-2,CASRIGGNTEAFF,TGCGCCAGCAGGATAGGCGGGAACACTGAAGCTTTCTTT
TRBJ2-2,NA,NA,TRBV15,CATSREVLDGELFF,TGTGCCACCAGCAGAGAAGTCCTAGACGGGGAGCTGTTTTTT
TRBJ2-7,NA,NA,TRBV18,CASSPQGSYEQYF,TGTGCCAGCTCACCTCAGGGCTCCTACGAGCAGTACTTC
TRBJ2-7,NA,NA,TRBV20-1,CSARGGEQYF,TGCAGTGCCCGGGGTGGCGAGCAGTACTTC
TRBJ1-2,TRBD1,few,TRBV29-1,CSTPGQNIYGYTF,TGCAGCACACCGGGACAGAATATCTATGGCTACACCTTC
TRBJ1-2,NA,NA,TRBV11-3,CASSQGCGYTF,TGTGCCAGCAGCCAGGGGTGTGGCTACACCTTC
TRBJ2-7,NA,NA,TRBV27,CASSPASGTWTYEQYF,TGTGCCAGCAGTCCTGCATCCGGGACTTGGACCTACGAGCAGTACTTC
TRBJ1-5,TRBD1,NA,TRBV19,CASSPPLGTASNQPQHF,TGTGCCAGTAGTCCTCCCTTAGGGACAGCTAGCAATCAGCCCCAGCATTTT
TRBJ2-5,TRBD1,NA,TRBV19,CASRWGQGAGETQYF,TGTGCCAGTAGATGGGGACAGGGGGCAGGAGAGACCCAGTACTTC
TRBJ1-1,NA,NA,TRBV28,CASSLGSTEAFF,TGTGCCAGCAGTTTAGGTAGCACTGAAGCTTTCTTT
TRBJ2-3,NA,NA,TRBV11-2,CASSLDPRLLTDTQYF,TGTGCCAGCAGCTTAGATCCTAGACTACTCACAGATACGCAGTATTTT
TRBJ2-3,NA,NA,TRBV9,CASSPPWGDTQYF,TGTGCCAGCAGCCCGCCTTGGGGAGATACGCAGTATTTT
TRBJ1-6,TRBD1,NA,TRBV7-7,CASSWDSNSPLHF,TGTGCCAGCAGCTGGGACAGCAATTCACCCCTCCACTTT
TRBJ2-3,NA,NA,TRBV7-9,CASSLGRLGTDTQYF,TGTGCCAGCAGCTTAGGGCGCCTGGGGACAGATACGCAGTATTTT
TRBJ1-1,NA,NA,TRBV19,CASRIWGAEAFF,TGTGCCAGTAGAATCTGGGGGGCTGAAGCTTTCTTT
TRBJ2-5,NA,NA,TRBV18,CASSPYGGETQYF,TGTGCCAGCTCTCCTTATGGGGGAGAGACCCAGTACTTC
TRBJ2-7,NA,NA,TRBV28,CASRGSSYEQYF,TGTGCCAGCAGGGGGAGCTCCTACGAGCAGTACTTC
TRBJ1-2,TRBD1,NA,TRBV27,CASSSPGQVNYGYTF,TGTGCCAGCAGTTCTCCGGGACAGGTTAACTATGGCTACACCTTC
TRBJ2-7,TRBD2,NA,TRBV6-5,CASSSGLATYEQYF,TGTGCCAGCAGTTCAGGACTAGCTACCTACGAGCAGTACTTC
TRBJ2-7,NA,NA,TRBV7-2,CASSSGLLGSYYEQYF,TGTGCCAGCAGCTCAGGCCTGCTGGGATCGTATTACGAGCAGTACTTC
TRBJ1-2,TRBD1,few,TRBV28,CASSATGANYGYTF,TGTGCCAGCAGTGCTACAGGGGCGAACTATGGCTACACCTTC
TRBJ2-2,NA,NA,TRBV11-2,CASSQNTGELFF,TGTGCCAGCAGCCAGAACACCGGGGAGCTGTTTTTT
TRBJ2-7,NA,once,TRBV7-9,CASSQTSYEQYF,TGTGCCAGCAGCCAGACTTCCTACGAGCAGTACTTC
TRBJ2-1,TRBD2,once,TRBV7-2,CASSSRLAGEFVEQFF,TGTGCCAGCAGCTCCCGACTAGCGGGGGAATTCGTTGAGCAGTTCTTC
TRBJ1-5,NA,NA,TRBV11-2,CASSSGDGIEDQPQHF,TGTGCCAGCAGCTCGGGAGATGGGATTGAAGACCAGCCCCAGCATTTT
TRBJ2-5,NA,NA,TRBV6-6,CASSYPQETQYF,TGTGCCAGCAGTTACCCCCAAGAGACCCAGTACTTC
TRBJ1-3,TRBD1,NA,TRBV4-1,CASSGGRQGASGNTIYF,TGCGCCAGCAGCGGCGGCAGGCAGGGGGCTTCTGGAAACACCATATATTTT
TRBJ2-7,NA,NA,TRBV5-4,CASSLAGAGTYEQYF,TGTGCCAGCAGCTTGGCCGGGGCGGGGACCTACGAGCAGTACTTC
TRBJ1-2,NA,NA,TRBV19,CASYWRQGYTF,TGTGCCAGTTATTGGCGGCAGGGCTACACCTTC
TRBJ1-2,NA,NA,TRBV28,CASTNTGGTYGYTF,TGTGCCAGCACTAATACGGGGGGGACCTATGGCTACACCTTC
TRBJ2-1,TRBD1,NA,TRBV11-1,CASSSGQVSSYNEQFF,TGTGCCAGCAGCTCCGGACAGGTCAGCTCCTACAATGAGCAGTTCTTC
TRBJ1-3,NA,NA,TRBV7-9,CASSLISGAGNTIYF,TGTGCCAGCAGCTTAATATCCGGGGCTGGAAACACCATATATTTT
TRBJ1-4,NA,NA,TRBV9,CASSVPAQIGQPTNEKLFF,TGTGCCAGCAGCGTCCCCGCACAAATTGGACAGCCAACTAATGAAAAACTGTTTTTT
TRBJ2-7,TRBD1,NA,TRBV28,CASSMQGVSYEQYF,TGTGCCAGCAGTATGCAGGGGGTATCCTACGAGCAGTACTTC
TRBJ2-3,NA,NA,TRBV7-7,CASSLKVPGTGTDTQYF,TGTGCCAGCAGCTTAAAGGTACCCGGGACGGGCACAGATACGCAGTATTTT
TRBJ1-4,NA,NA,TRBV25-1,CASSELVNEKLFF,TGTGCCAGCAGTGAATTAGTTAATGAAAAACTGTTTTTT
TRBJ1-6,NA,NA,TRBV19,CASSMGAGSSSPLHF,TGTGCCAGTAGTATGGGGGCAGGGTCGAGTTCACCCCTCCACTTT
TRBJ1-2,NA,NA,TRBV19,CASRQAADGYTF,TGTGCCAGTCGACAGGCGGCGGATGGCTACACCTTC
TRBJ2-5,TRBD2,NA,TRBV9,CASSVVISGGPGTQYF,TGTGCCAGCAGCGTAGTAATAAGCGGGGGGCCGGGGACCCAGTACTTC
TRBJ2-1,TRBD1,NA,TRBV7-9,CASSMETGYNEQFF,TGTGCCAGCAGCATGGAGACAGGGTACAATGAGCAGTTCTTC
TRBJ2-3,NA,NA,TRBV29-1,CSVDGGSTDTQYF,TGCAGCGTTGATGGGGGGAGCACAGATACGCAGTATTTT
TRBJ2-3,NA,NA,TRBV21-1,CASSKGNLRGDTQYF,TGTGCCAGCAGCAAAGGGAACCTACGGGGAGATACGCAGTATTTT
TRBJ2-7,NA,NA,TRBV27,CASSFVGSYEQYF,TGTGCCAGCAGTTTCGTGGGCTCCTACGAGCAGTACTTC
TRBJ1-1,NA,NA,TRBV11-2,CASSLVSQGRTEAFF,TGTGCCAGCAGCTTAGTGAGCCAGGGGAGAACTGAAGCTTTCTTT
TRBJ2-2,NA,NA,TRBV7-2,CASRPGTYTGELFF,TGTGCCAGCAGACCAGGGACTTACACCGGGGAGCTGTTTTTT
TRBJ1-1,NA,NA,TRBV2,CASMNTEAFF,TGTGCCAGTATGAACACTGAAGCTTTCTTT
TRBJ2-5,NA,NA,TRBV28,CASSPVWETQYF,TGTGCCAGCAGTCCCGTGTGGGAGACCCAGTACTTC